This TCR beta chain was identified during a study of T cells expressing NK-cell markers. Study-wide results and caveats: Also leading the CD3+CD56-NKG2C+ fraction in a handful of donors were these clonotypes. Clones of NKG2C+ T cells that had expanded were of unclear HCMV specificity.

Of note for this clonotype: Its antigen remains unidentified.

Libraries used 5'RACE template switching adding universal primer site and UMIs. TCRdb reanalyzed the 5' RACE reads, giving one entry per CDR3 protein sequence and no DNA. Recorded for this sample: 300,000 to 450,000 distinct CDR3 sequences. CDR1 is LGHDT and CDR2 is YNNKEL in the germline V gene (reference sequence). The length of the CDR3 is 16 residues. The chain links TRBV3-1 to TRBJ2-1; TCRdb outputs TRBD1, but without DNA this stays unchecked. The clonotype originates from a man aged 18 to 69 in good health. Specimen: blood T cells: a sorted CD56 or NKG2C T cell subset, CD4+ or CD8+ T cells, or bulk PBMC T cells (not recorded which). CDR3 sequence: CASSLRQLSSYNEQFF.